The rows below give T cell receptor beta chains drawn from one sample of a study of blood T cell repertoires in COVID-19. Sequenced by immunoSEQ multiplex PCR; TCRdb stores in-frame clones only, minus some. The sample lists around 140,000 clones, 87% occurring once. Input material: peripheral blood. Source of these receptors: an older man with acute or convalescent COVID-19. The CDR3 runs from the conserved cysteine through the conserved F or W. The D gene is left open where the match is weak. Rows give clone size only sometimes, using once, few, many, or a class for an expanded clone.

d_call,v_call,clone_size,j_call,cdr3_nt,cdr3_aa
TRBD1,TRBV28,.,TRBJ2-6,TGTGCCAGCAGAAGGGTTAGGGGGCTTTCACTCTCTGGGGCCAACGTCCTGACTTTC,CASRRVRGLSLSGANVLTF
.,TRBV15,.,TRBJ1-1,TGTGCCACCAGCAGAGGGCAGGTAGGAACTGAAGCTTTCTTT,CATSRGQVGTEAFF
.,TRBV6-5,.,TRBJ1-1,TGTGCCAGCAGGTACGACAGGTCGGGAGGCACTGAAGCTTTCTTT,CASRYDRSGGTEAFF
.,TRBV6-1,few,TRBJ2-7,TGTGCCAGCAGTGACCCTAGCAGCGAGCAGTACTTC,CASSDPSSEQYF
TRBD2,TRBV3-1/TRBV3-2,.,TRBJ2-7,TGTGCCAGCAGCCGGCGGGGGGACTCCTACGAGCAGTACTTC,CASSRRGDSYEQYF
TRBD1,TRBV7-2,.,TRBJ1-5,TGTGCCAGCAGCCCCGGACAGGTCGCTCAGCCCCAGCATTTT,CASSPGQVAQPQHF
TRBD1,TRBV7-3,.,TRBJ2-5,TGTGCCAGCAGCGACCGTCCGGGACAGGGGCCGGAGACCCAGTACTTC,CASSDRPGQGPETQYF
.,TRBV6-5,few,TRBJ1-1,TGTGCCAGCAGTACAGGGCGTCGGAACACTGAAGCTTTCTTT,CASSTGRRNTEAFF
.,TRBV7-6,.,TRBJ2-1,TGTGCCAGCAGCTTAGGAGGGGGGGGTTCCTACAATGAGCAGTTCTTC,CASSLGGGGSYNEQFF
.,TRBV6-5,.,TRBJ2-7,TGTGCCAGCAGTTACTCGGGGCAGGGGTCTGACGAGCAGTACTTC,CASSYSGQGSDEQYF
TRBD2,TRBV9,.,TRBJ2-5,TGTGCCAGCAGCCCTAGCGGGGGAGGAGAGACCCAGTACTTC,CASSPSGGGETQYF
.,TRBV11-2,.,TRBJ2-5,TGTGCCAGCAGCTTAGTTGCGGGGCTTCAAGAGACCCAGTACTTC,CASSLVAGLQETQYF
.,TRBV6-5,.,TRBJ2-2,TGTGCCAGCAGTTACTCGCGGAACACCGGGGAGCTGTTTTTT,CASSYSRNTGELFF
.,TRBV7-9,.,TRBJ2-5,TGTGCCAGCAGCTCGTTTACAGGGTGGGGGATTGGAGAGACCCAGTACTTC,CASSSFTGWGIGETQYF
TRBD2,TRBV4-1,.,TRBJ2-1,TGCGCCAGCAGCCAACGACTAGCGGGAGAGAATGAGCAGTTCTTC,CASSQRLAGENEQFF
.,TRBV30,.,TRBJ1-6,TGTGCCTGGAGCTGGGGGGAAGATAATTCACCCCTCCACTTT,CAWSWGEDNSPLHF
.,TRBV5-1,.,TRBJ1-1,TGCGCCAGCAGCTCCGACAAGGAGGACACTGAAGCTTTCTTT,CASSSDKEDTEAFF
TRBD2,TRBV3-1/TRBV3-2,once,TRBJ2-1,TGTGCCAGCAGCCAAAGACTAGCGGGGGGGTCTGAGCAGTTCTTC,CASSQRLAGGSEQFF
.,TRBV28,.,TRBJ2-2,TGTGCCAGCAGTTTAGGTCCCCACAGGGCCGGGGAGCTGTTTTTT,CASSLGPHRAGELFF
.,TRBV19,few,TRBJ2-2,TGTGCCAGTAGGGACAGACCCACGAACACCGGGGAGCTGTTTTTT,CASRDRPTNTGELFF
TRBD1,TRBV25-1,.,TRBJ2-7,TGTGCCAGCAGTGAAGCCGGGACAGGATTTTACGAGCAGTACTTC,CASSEAGTGFYEQYF
TRBD1,TRBV2,.,TRBJ1-5,TGTGCCAGCAGTGGGCGGACAGGGGCTCTCTATAGCAATCAGCCCCAGCATTTT,CASSGRTGALYSNQPQHF
.,TRBV7-2,.,TRBJ1-1,TGTGCCAGCAGCCAAGTGGCCTTGAACACTGAAGCTTTCTTT,CASSQVALNTEAFF
.,TRBV29-1,.,TRBJ2-5,TGCAGCGTCGCCCTAGTTCTAGGCGAGACCCAGTACTTC,CSVALVLGETQYF
.,TRBV5-4,.,TRBJ2-3,TGTGCCAGCAGCTTGCGGGGCGGGGGCACAGATACGCAGTATTTT,CASSLRGGGTDTQYF
.,TRBV7-3,few,TRBJ2-7,TGTGCCAGCAGCTCGGACAAACCCCCCTACGAGCAGTACTTC,CASSSDKPPYEQYF
.,TRBV3-1/TRBV3-2,.,TRBJ2-5,TGTGCCAGCAGCCAAGATCTGTCCGGGAATACGCAAGAGACCCAGTACTTC,CASSQDLSGNTQETQYF
.,TRBV11-2,.,TRBJ1-1,TGTGCCAGCAGACGAACAGGGTTTTGGACTGAAGCTTTCTTT,CASRRTGFWTEAFF
TRBD2,TRBV5-1,.,TRBJ2-7,TGCGCCAGCAGCCCAAGGGGTAGCGGGAGAAGTTACGAGCAGTACTTC,CASSPRGSGRSYEQYF
.,TRBV25-1,.,TRBJ1-2,TGTGCCAGCAGTGAGCCAGGGCGCTATGGCTACACCTTC,CASSEPGRYGYTF
.,TRBV19,.,TRBJ1-2,TGTGCCAGTTCCGGGACACTTTATGGCTACACCTTC,CASSGTLYGYTF
.,TRBV28,.,TRBJ2-1,TGTGCCAGCAGCCTCCTTGGACTGCCGCCGTTCTTC,CASSLLGLPPFF
TRBD1,TRBV5-1,.,TRBJ2-7,TGCGCCAGCAGCTTGGAACACTGGGGCCGGGACAGGGTACGCGACGAGCAGTACTTC,CASSLEHWGRDRVRDEQYF